These 29 T cell receptor beta chains came from one sample sequenced in a study of T cells after posttransplantation cyclophosphamide. Using immunoSEQ multiplex PCR, the repertoire was profiled, and TCRdb retains in-frame clones only, with some absent. Of some 9,000 clones listed, 85% are singletons. A marrow graft followed busulfan-fludarabine conditioning, with cyclophosphamide on days +3 and +4. The specimen comprised PBMCs, sampled after allogeneic stem cell transplant with posttransplant cyclophosphamide. The receptors were gathered from a female patient aged 40 to 50 who received an allogeneic stem cell transplant from an unrelated donor, was CMV-positive, and had no GVHD. Part of the T cells may come from the graft donor.

V and J are TRBV6-1 and TRBJ1-3; D call uncertain. Germline CDR1 MNHNS, CDR2 SASEGT. The CDR3 runs to 15 residues. The ends were cut back, 3 bases at V and 0 bases at J, with 9 bases in the middle. The CDR3 nucleotides are TGTGCCAGCAGTGAGGGCAGCTACTCTGGAAACACCATATATTTT. Translation gives CASSEGSYSGNTIYF.

This chain links TRBV7-9 with TRBJ2-5; TRBD1 aligns across 10 bases. The J call may be wrong; the DNA end is better matched by TRBJ2-7. CDR1 SEHNR and CDR2 FQNEAQ come from the germline V gene (reference sequence). This CDR3 is built from 15 residues. This chain's CDR3 is CASSLYRTGGYEQYF. DNA for the CDR3: TGTGCCAGCAGCTTATACCGGACAGGGGGCTACGAGCAGTACTTC.

This clone appeared a single time. This sequence joins TRBV28 and TRBJ2-7; a possible D gene is TRBD1 (6 bases). This CDR3 is built from 15 residues. Looked up from germline, CDR1 is MDHEN and CDR2 is SYDVKM. Deletions cut 2 bases from V and 2 bases from J, with 13 bases between. This CDR3 is CASSLGGTRTYEQYF. Written as DNA, the CDR3 is TGTGCCAGCAGTTTAGGGGGCACGAGGACCTACGAGCAGTACTTC.

The rearrangement uses TRBV6-4 and TRBJ2-2; TRBD1 might be the D (6 bases). The V and J ends lost 4 bases and 0 bases respectively, with 6 bases between them. CDR1 and CDR2 from the germline V gene are MRHNA and SNTAGT. This CDR3 has 14 amino acids. CDR3 sequence (DNA): TGTGCCAGCAGTGGACAGGCGAACACCGGGGAGCTGTTTTTT. It encodes CASSGQANTGELFF.

This chain uses TRBV9 with TRBJ2-3; 9 nucleotides agree with TRBD1. CDR1 and CDR2 (germline): SGDLS, YYNGEE. V lost 4 bases, J lost 4 bases, and 10 bases stayed unmatched. The CDR3 is made up of 16 amino acids. CDR3 nucleotides: TGTGCCAGCAGCCCATCCGATCGACAGGGGGCAGATACGCAGTATTTT. It yields the protein CASSPSDRQGADTQYF.

This clone was detected only a few times. The rearrangement joins TRBV2 to TRBJ1-1, with 9 bases fitting TRBD1. CDR1 and CDR2 from the germline V gene are SNHLY and FYNNEI. CDR3 length: 15 amino acids. The V gene end was trimmed by 8 bases and the J gene end by 0 bases; junction bases not matched to a gene: 7. The CDR3 DNA sequence: TGTGCCAGCCGACAGGGGGGGATGATGAACACTGAAGCTTTCTTT. Protein: CASRQGGMMNTEAFF.

In regard to this clone: The junction shows a germline mismatch at one end, possibly a read error. The chain carries TRBV7-7 and TRBJ2-1; 8 nucleotides line up with TRBD2. Germline V CDR1 and CDR2: SSHAT, FNYEAQ (reference sequence). CDR3 size: 13 residues. CDR3 loop: CASSLATSDEQFF. The CDR3 bases are TGTGCTAGCAGCTTAGCGACTAGCGATGAGCAGTTCTTC.

The chain has TRBV6-1 and TRBJ1-1, with D hard to call. CDR3 length: 14 residues. Germline CDR1 is MNHNS and CDR2 is SASEGT. With 4 bases removed from V and 2 bases from J, the gap between germline ends came to 11 bases. CDR3 DNA: TGTGCCAGCAGTGCGCACTCCCTAAACACTGAAGCTTTCTTT. This encodes CASSAHSLNTEAFF.

This clone has more than one count but fewer than ten. The rearrangement uses TRBV19 and TRBJ1-5, with 7 bases lining up with TRBD1. This CDR3 has 16 residues. Trimming removed 3 bases from V and 0 bases from J; junction bases left unmatched: 5. Germline V gene data show CDR1 as LNHDA and CDR2 as SQIVND (reference sequence). The CDR3 protein is CASSMGQLYSNQPQHF. The CDR3 bases are TGTGCCAGTAGTATGGGACAGCTCTATAGCAATCAGCCCCAGCATTTT.

This clone was seen more than once but under ten times. The rearrangement links TRBV7-6 to TRBJ2-7; TRBD1 is a possible D gene (5 bases). The germline gives CDR1 SGHVS, CDR2 FNYEAQ. CDR3 length: 11 amino acids. The V end was cut by 5 bases, the J end by 6 bases, with 8 bases between. For the CDR3, the DNA is TGTGCCAGCAGCCAAAGGGGCGAGCAGTACTTC. It yields the protein CASSQRGEQYF.

The CDR3 here is CASQGHGYTF. CDR3 bases: TGTGCCAGCCAGGGTCACGGCTACACCTTC. This sequence joins TRBV9 and TRBJ1-2; D possibly corresponds to TRBD1 (5 bases). V lost 7 bases to trimming and J lost 8 bases, with 9 bases between them. CDR1 is SGDLS, CDR2 YYNGEE, per germline. The CDR3 has 10 amino acids.

V gene TRBV19 combines with J gene TRBJ2-5; no clear D gene. The J call may be wrong; the DNA end is better matched by TRBJ2-7. The CDR3 length is 13 residues. Germline V gene lookup returns CDR1 LNHDA and CDR2 SQIVND (reference sequence). Here the CDR3 DNA reads TGTGCCAGTCCCGACGCGATGGGCTACGAGCAGTACTTC. It is translated as CASPDAMGYEQYF.

The chain is built from TRBV19 and TRBJ2-6, with 8 bases that match TRBD1. The CDR3 has 16 residues. Looked up from germline, CDR1 is LNHDA and CDR2 is SQIVND (reference sequence). Trimming removed 5 bases from V and 4 bases from J; junction bases left unmatched: 7. The CDR3 DNA sequence: TGTGCCAGTAGTCTAAGGACAGGGACGGGGGCCAACGTCCTGACTTTC. This sequence encodes CASSLRTGTGANVLTF.

The rearrangement uses TRBV5-6 and TRBJ2-5; 8 bases align to TRBD2. The CDR3 is made up of 15 amino acids. CDR1 SGHDT and CDR2 YYEEEE come from the germline V gene. The V and J ends lost 2 bases and 4 bases, in that order; junction bases with no gene match: 7. For the CDR3, the DNA is TGTGCCAGCAGCTTACTCCCCGGGGGGGGAGAGACCCAGTACTTC. This encodes CASSLLPGGGETQYF. Looking up the rest from reference TRBV5-6 and TRBJ2-5 gives the full variable domain: DAGVTQSPTHLIKTRGQQVTLRCSPKSGHDTVSWYQQALGQGPQFIFQYYEEEERQRGNFPDRFSGHQFPNYSSELNVNALLLGDSALYLCASSLLPGGGETQYFGPGTRLLVL.

V usage is TRBV27 and J usage is TRBJ2-7; perhaps TRBD1 as D (5 bases). Germline CDR1 is MNHEY and CDR2 is SMNVEV (reference sequence). CDR3 length: 13 amino acids. Trimming removed 3 bases from V and 2 bases from J, with 8 bases in between. The CDR3 sequence: CASSLRTTYEQYF. The CDR3 region has the DNA TGTGCCAGCAGTTTGCGGACAACCTACGAGCAGTACTTC.

The chain joins TRBV19 to TRBJ2-1; D is perhaps TRBD1 (6 bases). There are 18 residues in the CDR3. V gave up 4 bases and J gave up 6 bases, with 25 bases separating them. Looked up from germline, CDR1 is LNHDA and CDR2 is SQIVND (reference sequence). The CDR3 nucleotides read TGTGCCAGTAGTAGTATAAGAGGTGTGGCAGGGGAATCCAATGAGCAGTTCTTC. Its translation: CASSSIRGVAGESNEQFF.

This chain connects TRBV15 to TRBJ1-1; weak D call: TRBD1 (5 bases). Germline V gives CDR1 LNHNV, CDR2 YYDKDF (reference sequence). V was pared by 5 bases and J by 5 bases, with 15 bases between. This CDR3 is 14 amino acids long. CDR3 DNA: TGTGCCACCAGCCGATGGGACTGGGGGACTGAAGCTTTCTTT. Encoded protein: CATSRWDWGTEAFF.

The genes are TRBV29-1 and TRBJ1-2; perhaps TRBD1 as D (6 bases). The CDR3 extends over 12 amino acids. V was trimmed by 7 bases and J by 4 bases, leaving 13 bases between them. From germline, CDR1 is SQVTM and CDR2 ANQGSEA. CDR3 amino acids: CSDTGIRYGYTF. The CDR3 coding sequence is TGCAGCGATACAGGGATACGCTATGGCTACACCTTC. Full variable domain (remainder filled in from reference TRBV29-1 and TRBJ1-2): SAVISQKPSRDICQRGTSLTIQCQVDSQVTMMFWYRQQPGQSLTLIATANQGSEATYESGFVIDKFPISRPNLTFSTLTVSNMSPEDSSIYLCSDTGIRYGYTFGSGTRLTVV.

This clone was observed a handful of times. V and J are TRBV4-1 and TRBJ1-1; 9 nucleotides agree with TRBD1. The CDR3 consists of 15 residues. Looked up from germline, CDR1 is MGHRA and CDR2 is YSYEKL. The V gene end was trimmed by 3 bases and the J gene end by 3 bases; junction bases not matched to a gene: 5. CDR3 residues: CASSQKQGADTEAFF. The CDR3 DNA reads TGCGCCAGCAGCCAGAAACAGGGGGCGGACACTGAAGCTTTCTTT.

The chain recombines TRBV4-1 with TRBJ2-5; D remains ambiguous. The CDR3 is made up of 16 amino acids. V was pared by 1 base and J by 4 bases, with 16 bases between. Looked up from germline, CDR1 is MGHRA and CDR2 is YSYEKL. The CDR3, as DNA: TGCGCCAGCAGCCAAGTTAGTTACCCCCTTGGAGAGACCCAGTACTTC. Protein: CASSQVSYPLGETQYF.

The chain uses TRBV6-5 and TRBJ2-7; D possibly corresponds to TRBD2 (7 bases). Trimming removed 2 bases from V and 0 bases from J, with 11 bases in between. This CDR3 is 15 amino acids long. From germline, CDR1 is MNHEY and CDR2 SVGAGI. The CDR3 sequence: CASSYGGAHSYEQYF. CDR3 coding DNA: TGTGCCAGCAGTTACGGGGGGGCTCACTCCTACGAGCAGTACTTC.

This chain connects TRBV4-3 to TRBJ1-1; TRBD1 aligns across 8 bases. Germline CDR1 is LGHNA and CDR2 is YSLEER. This CDR3 is 16 amino acids long. After removal of 4 bases from V and 4 bases from J, the junction contained 11 bases not matched to a gene. The CDR3 loop is CASSLAPQGAGTEAFF. The CDR3 region has the DNA TGCGCCAGCAGCCTTGCCCCCCAGGGGGCTGGCACTGAAGCTTTCTTT.

The rearrangement links TRBV11-2 to TRBJ2-5; D gene ambiguous. Germline V gene data show CDR1 as SGHAT and CDR2 as FQNNGV. Trimming cost V 4 bases and J 4 bases, with 13 bases left between them. This CDR3 has 14 amino acids. The CDR3 DNA reads as TGTGCCAGCAGCTCCAGATGGAGAGGAGAGACCCAGTACTTC. This translates into CASSSRWRGETQYF. The full variable domain, with the rest looked up from reference TRBV11-2 and TRBJ2-5, is EAGVAQSPRYKIIEKRQSVAFWCNPISGHATLYWYQQILGQGPKLLIQFQNNGVVDDSQLPKDRFSAERLKGVDSTLKIQPAKLEDSAVYLCASSSRWRGETQYFGPGTRLLVL.

This clone was recorded a few times. This rearrangement joins TRBV2 to TRBJ1-5; TRBD1 matches at 7 bases. CDR3 length: 14 residues. The germline V gene encodes CDR1 SNHLY and CDR2 FYNNEI. J lost 5 bases, V lost 6 bases, and 7 bases had no gene match. The chain's CDR3 is CASSPRQGYQPQHF. Written as DNA, the CDR3 is TGTGCCAGCAGCCCTCGACAGGGCTATCAGCCCCAGCATTTT.

The gene calls are TRBV4-3 and TRBJ1-5, with 7 positions matching TRBD1. Per germline, CDR1 LGHNA and CDR2 YSLEER. The trim removed 4 bases at V and 0 bases at J, leaving 6 bases unmatched. There are 16 residues in the CDR3. The CDR3 DNA sequence: TGCGCCAGCAGCCCCCGGGGACAGCATAGCAATCAGCCCCAGCATTTT. Translation gives CASSPRGQHSNQPQHF.

The CDR3 sequence: CASSLVADSKETQYF. As DNA, the CDR3 is TGCGCCAGCAGCTTGGTCGCGGACAGCAAAGAGACCCAGTACTTC. V usage is TRBV5-1 and J usage is TRBJ2-5, with D possibly being TRBD1 (6 bases). There are 15 residues in the CDR3. The germline gives CDR1 SGHRS, CDR2 YFSETQ. V shed 0 bases and J shed 3 bases, with 12 bases lying between them.

The genes are TRBV7-2 and TRBJ1-6, with D unresolved. V was clipped by 5 bases and J by 4 bases, with 9 bases between them. The length of the CDR3 is 14 residues. Germline CDR1 is SGHTA and CDR2 is FQGNSA. The CDR3 region has the DNA TGTGCCAGCAGCCAAGGGAGTTATAATTCACCCCTCCACTTT. It yields the protein CASSQGSYNSPLHF.

This clone was observed once. The genes are TRBV4-3 and TRBJ2-3; 11 bases are a match to TRBD2. J lost 9 bases, V lost 2 bases, and 4 bases had no gene match. This CDR3 region has 14 residues. From germline, CDR1 is LGHNA and CDR2 YSLEER. CDR3 nucleotides: TGCGCCAGCAGCCAACATAGCGGGGGGGCCACGCAGTATTTT. Protein: CASSQHSGGATQYF.

This clone was counted only a few times. The chain uses TRBV10-3 and TRBJ2-7, with D maybe TRBD1 (6 bases). This CDR3 region has 12 residues. V lost 10 bases and J lost 5, with 15 bases in between. CDR1 ENHRY and CDR2 SYGVKD come from the germline V gene. The CDR3 nucleotides read TGTGCCACCGGAACAGGGTCCCACGAGCAGTACTTC. The encoded protein is CATGTGSHEQYF.